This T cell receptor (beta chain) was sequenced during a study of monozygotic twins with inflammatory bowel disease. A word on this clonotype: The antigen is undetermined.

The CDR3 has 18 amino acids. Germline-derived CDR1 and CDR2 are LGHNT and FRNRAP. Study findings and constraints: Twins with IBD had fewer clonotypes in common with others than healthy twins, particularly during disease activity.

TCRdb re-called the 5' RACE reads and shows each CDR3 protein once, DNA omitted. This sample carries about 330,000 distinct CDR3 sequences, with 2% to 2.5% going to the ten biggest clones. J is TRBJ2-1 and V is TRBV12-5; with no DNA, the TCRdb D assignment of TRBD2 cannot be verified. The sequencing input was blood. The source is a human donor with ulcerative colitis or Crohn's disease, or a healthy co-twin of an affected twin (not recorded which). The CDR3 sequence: CASGLARTSDPRGNEQFF.